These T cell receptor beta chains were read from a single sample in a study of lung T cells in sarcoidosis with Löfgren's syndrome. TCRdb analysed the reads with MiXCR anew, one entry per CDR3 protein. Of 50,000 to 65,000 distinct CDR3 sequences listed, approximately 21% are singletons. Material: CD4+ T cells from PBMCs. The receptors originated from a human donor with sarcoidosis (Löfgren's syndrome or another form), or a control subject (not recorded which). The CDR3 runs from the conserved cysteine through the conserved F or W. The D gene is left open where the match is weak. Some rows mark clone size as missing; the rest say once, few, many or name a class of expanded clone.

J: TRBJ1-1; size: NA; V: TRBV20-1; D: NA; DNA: TGCAGCGCTAGAAGGGACCCTCAGAACACTGAAGCTTCCTTT; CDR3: CSARRDPQNTEASF
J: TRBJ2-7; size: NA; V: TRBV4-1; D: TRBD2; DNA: TGCGCCAGCAGCCAAAACCTCCCTACTGGCGGGAGATGGTACGAGCAGTACTTC; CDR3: CASSQNLPTGGRWYEQYF
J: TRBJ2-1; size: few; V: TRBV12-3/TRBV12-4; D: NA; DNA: TGTGCCAGCAGTCGCCTCAGGGGAATGGGCTACAATGAGCAGTTCTTC; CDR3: CASSRLRGMGYNEQFF
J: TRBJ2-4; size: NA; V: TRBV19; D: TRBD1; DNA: TGTGCCAGTAGTTTATTGGGACAGCTAGCCAAAAACATTCAGTACTTC; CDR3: CASSLLGQLAKNIQYF
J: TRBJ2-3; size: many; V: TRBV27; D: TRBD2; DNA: TGTGCCAGCATTTCCCTAGCGGGACGGCTAACAGATACGCAGTATTTT; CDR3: CASISLAGRLTDTQYF
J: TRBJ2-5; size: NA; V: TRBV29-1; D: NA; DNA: TGCAGCGTTGATCGGCTATTCCAAGAGACCCAGTACTTC; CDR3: CSVDRLFQETQYF
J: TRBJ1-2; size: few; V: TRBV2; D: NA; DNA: TGTGCCAGCAGGGGAGGACAGAACTATGGCTACACCTTC; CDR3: CASRGGQNYGYTF
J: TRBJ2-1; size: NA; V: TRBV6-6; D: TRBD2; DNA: TGTGCCTGCAGTTACAGCGGGAAAGGTAATGGGCAGTTCTTC; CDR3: CACSYSGKGNGQFF
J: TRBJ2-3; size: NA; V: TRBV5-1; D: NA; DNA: TGCGCCAGCAGCTTGTCTGGCAATCCGGAAGATACGCAGTATTTT; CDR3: CASSLSGNPEDTQYF
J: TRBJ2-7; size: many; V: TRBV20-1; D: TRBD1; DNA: TGCAGTGCTAGAGATTGGGGTCAGGGGGCGGTCGAGCAGTACTTC; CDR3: CSARDWGQGAVEQYF
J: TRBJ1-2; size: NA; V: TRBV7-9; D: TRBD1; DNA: TGTGCCAGCAGCCTGTGGGACAGCTCCTCGCGGGGCTACACCTTC; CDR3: CASSLWDSSSRGYTF
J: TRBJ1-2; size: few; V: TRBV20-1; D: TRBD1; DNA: TGCAGTGCTAGAAGGACAGGGCGGGTTTTCAACTATGGCTACACCTTC; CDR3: CSARRTGRVFNYGYTF
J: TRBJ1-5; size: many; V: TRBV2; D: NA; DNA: TGTGCCAGCAGTGAGGGACTGAGCAATCAGCCCCAGCATTTT; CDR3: CASSEGLSNQPQHF
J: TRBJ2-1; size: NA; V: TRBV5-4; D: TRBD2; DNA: TGTGCCAGCAGCTTGCCTAGCGGCATCAATGAGCAGTTCTTC; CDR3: CASSLPSGINEQFF
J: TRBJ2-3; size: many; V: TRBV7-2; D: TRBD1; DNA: TGTGCCAGCAGCTCTAGACAGGGTGGGCCTAGCACAGATACGCAGTATTTT; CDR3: CASSSRQGGPSTDTQYF
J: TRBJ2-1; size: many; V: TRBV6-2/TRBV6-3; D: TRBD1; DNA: TGTGCCAGCACTCGGACAGGGGGGACCTACAATGAGCAGTTCTTC; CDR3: CASTRTGGTYNEQFF
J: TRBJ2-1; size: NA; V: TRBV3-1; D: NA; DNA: TGTGCCAGCAGCCGGGGTATAGATTCCTACAATGAGCAGTTCTTC; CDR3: CASSRGIDSYNEQFF
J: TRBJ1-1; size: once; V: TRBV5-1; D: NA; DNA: TGCGCCAGCAGCACCGGACCAGGAGGGAACACTGAAGCTCTCTTT; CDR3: CASSTGPGGNTEALF
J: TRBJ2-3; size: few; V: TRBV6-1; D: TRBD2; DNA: TGTGCCAGCAGCCGTGGGCGGGGTAGCGGGGTGGATACGCAGTATTTT; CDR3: CASSRGRGSGVDTQYF
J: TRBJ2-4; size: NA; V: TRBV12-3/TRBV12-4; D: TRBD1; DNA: TGTGCCAGCAGTAGACAGGGGGCCAAAAACATTCAGTACTTC; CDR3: CASSRQGAKNIQYF
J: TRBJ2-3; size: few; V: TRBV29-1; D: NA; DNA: TGCAGCGCCCCCCCAGGCGGACTCACAGATACGCAGTATTTT; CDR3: CSAPPGGLTDTQYF
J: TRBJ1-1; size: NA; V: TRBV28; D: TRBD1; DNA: TGTGCCAGCAGGCCGGGACAGGGCAGTCAAATGGCTTTCTTT; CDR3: CASRPGQGSQMAFF
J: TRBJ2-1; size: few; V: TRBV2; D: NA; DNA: TGTGCCAGCAACCTGGGAACAATAACCTACAATGAGCAGTTCTTC; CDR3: CASNLGTITYNEQFF
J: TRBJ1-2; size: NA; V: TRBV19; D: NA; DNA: TGTGCCAGTATCTCCCCCGCCAAGAATGGCTACACCTTC; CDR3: CASISPAKNGYTF
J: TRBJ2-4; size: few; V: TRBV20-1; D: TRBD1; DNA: TGCAGTGCTAGACCTAAACCGGAGGGGACAGGGAGAAACATTCAGTACTTC; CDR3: CSARPKPEGTGRNIQYF
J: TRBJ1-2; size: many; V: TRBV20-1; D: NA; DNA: TGCAGTGCCCGAACAGGGTCCAGCGGCTACACCTTC; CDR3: CSARTGSSGYTF
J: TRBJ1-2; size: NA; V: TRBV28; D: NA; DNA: TGTGCCAGCAGTTACGGGGTTTATGGCTACGCCTTC; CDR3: CASSYGVYGYAF
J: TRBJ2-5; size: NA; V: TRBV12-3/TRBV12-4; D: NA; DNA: TGTGCCAGCAGCCCCCCGCGAGAGACCCAGTACTTC; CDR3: CASSPPRETQYF
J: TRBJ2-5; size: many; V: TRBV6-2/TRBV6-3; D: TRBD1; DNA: TGTGCCAGCAGTTACCCCGGACAGGGCGGCGAGACCCAGTACTTC; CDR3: CASSYPGQGGETQYF
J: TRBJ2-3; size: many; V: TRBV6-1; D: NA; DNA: TGTGCCAGCAGTTGGACTGACACAGATACGCAGTATTTT; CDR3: CASSWTDTDTQYF
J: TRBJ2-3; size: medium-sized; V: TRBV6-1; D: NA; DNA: TGTGCCAGCAGTCTTCGCACAGGGACAGATACGCAGTATTTT; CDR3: CASSLRTGTDTQYF
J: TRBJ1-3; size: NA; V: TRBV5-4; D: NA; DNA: TGTGCCAGCAGCTTGGGACAGCCCGGAAACACCATATATTTT; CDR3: CASSLGQPGNTIYF
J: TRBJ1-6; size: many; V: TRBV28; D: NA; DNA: TGTGCCAGCAGTCCCCCAGGGGTAGGTTCACCCCTCCACTTT; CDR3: CASSPPGVGSPLHF
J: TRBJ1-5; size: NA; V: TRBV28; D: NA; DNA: TGTGCCAGCAGACCTCGCTTGGGTCACAATCAGCCCCAGCATTTT; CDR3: CASRPRLGHNQPQHF
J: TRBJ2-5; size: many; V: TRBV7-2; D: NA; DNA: TGTGCCAGCAGCTTAGCCCAGCTCTACCAAGAGACCCAGTACTTC; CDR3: CASSLAQLYQETQYF
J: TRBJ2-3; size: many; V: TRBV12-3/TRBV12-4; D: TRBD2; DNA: TGTGCCAGCATGAGAGCGGGGCACACAGATACGCAGTATTTT; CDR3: CASMRAGHTDTQYF
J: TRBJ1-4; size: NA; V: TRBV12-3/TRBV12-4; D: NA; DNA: TGTGCCAGCAGTTTAGACGGGAGAGGAGAAAAACTGTTTTTT; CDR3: CASSLDGRGEKLFF
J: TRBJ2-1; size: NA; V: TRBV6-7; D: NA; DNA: TGTGCCAGCAGTTACCAAGAGGATGAGCAGTTCTTC; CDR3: CASSYQEDEQFF
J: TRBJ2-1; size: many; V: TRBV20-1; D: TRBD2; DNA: TGCAGTGCAAAGACTAGCGGCTCCTACAATGAGCAGTTCTTC; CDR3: CSAKTSGSYNEQFF
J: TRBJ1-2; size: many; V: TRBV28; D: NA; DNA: TGTGCCAGCAGTGGAGCAGGACAAGTTAATGCTGGGTTTGGCTACACCTTC; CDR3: CASSGAGQVNAGFGYTF
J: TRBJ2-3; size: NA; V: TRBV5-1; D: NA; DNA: TGCGCCGGCAGCTTGGCCCGGGGTACAGATACGCAGTATTTT; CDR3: CAGSLARGTDTQYF
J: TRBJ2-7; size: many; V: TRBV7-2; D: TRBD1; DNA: TGTGCCAGCAGCTCCCAAGCAGGGGACAGGGGGTTGAACGAGCAGTACTTC; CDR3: CASSSQAGDRGLNEQYF
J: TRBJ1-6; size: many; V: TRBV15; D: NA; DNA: TGTGCCACCAGCAGAGATCCATCGAATTCACCCCTCCACTTT; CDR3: CATSRDPSNSPLHF